This T cell receptor beta chain is drawn from a study of persistence of HIV-infected CD4 T cells. Stimulation used about 9.2 ug/mL lysate from CMV-infected fibroblasts. CD40L-negative CD69-negative CD45RO-high memory CD4+ T cells were sorted as populations depleted of antigen-responding cells. The libraries were made with immunoSEQ version 4 in survey mode. Sequencing used immunoSEQ multiplex PCR; TCRdb keeps in-frame clones, though not all of them. This sample yields about 50,000 clones, of which around 75% are seen a single time; around 3% belongs to the top ten. As regards this clone: Its antigen is unidentified.

Germline CDR1 and CDR2: SGHNT and YENEEA. Deletions cut 0 bases from V and 12 bases from J, with 12 bases between. The CDR3 runs 13 residues. Notes on the study in general: TCRbeta richness was lower in CMV- and Gag-responding cells than in anti-CD3/anti-CD28-responding cells.

The sequenced sample was CD4+ T cells sorted from PBMCs after approximately 20-hour stimulation, obtained from a patient who received antiretroviral therapy. The clonotype originates from an adult man with HIV who was CMV-seropositive. This chain connects TRBV11-3 to TRBJ2-1, with D perhaps TRBD2 (6 bases). The CDR3 sequence is CASSLDIRGSQFF. For the CDR3, the DNA is TGTGCCAGCAGCTTAGATATCCGGGGGTCGCAGTTCTTC.